Presented here are 12 T cell receptor beta chains from one specimen sequenced in a study of human T cells and chemical hapten exposure. MiXCR, run by TCRdb on the RACE reads, gives a single entry per CDR3 protein. The repertoire holds some 400,000 distinct CDR3 sequences, with 5.1% as singletons. Time point specified: pre-sensitization, week 0. Treatment denoted: therapeutic diphenylcyclopropenone sensitization with weekly scalp DPC. The material sequenced was whole blood, taken in connection with sensitization to the hapten diphenylcyclopropenone (DPC). Receptors were obtained from a woman aged 45 to 65 with alopecia areata. Some clones in this sample may be carry-over from other donors' samples.

The J gene is TRBJ2-5, the V gene TRBV13, with D uncertain. The V end lost 5 bases, the J end lost 3 bases, and 10 bases lay between the germline ends. There are 13 residues in the CDR3. CDR1 PRHDT and CDR2 FYEKMQ come from the germline V gene (reference sequence). CDR3 in DNA: TGTGCCAGCAGCCCGGACCCCGAAGAGACCCAGTACTTC. Amino acids: CASSPDPEETQYF. Full variable domain (missing parts from reference TRBV13 and TRBJ2-5): AAGVIQSPRHLIKEKRETATLKCYPIPRHDTVYWYQQGPGQDPQFLISFYEKMQSDKGSIPDRFSAQQFSDYHSELNMSSLELGDSALYFCASSPDPEETQYFGPGTRLLVL.

At least ten counts were recorded for this clonotype. This chain links TRBV18 with TRBJ1-5; TRBD1 is a possible D gene (5 bases). Trimming left V 6 bases short and J 6 bases short, with 21 bases between. The germline CDR1 and CDR2 sequences are KGHSH and LQKENI. The CDR3 has 16 amino acids. The DNA for the CDR3 is TGTGCCAGCTCTCCCCCGGGACGAGGAAATGCTCAGCCCCAGCATTTT. It is translated as CASSPPGRGNAQPQHF.

The chain couples TRBV20-1 to TRBJ2-1; D is unclear. This CDR3 is 15 amino acids long. The V gene lost 3 bases and the J gene lost 5 bases, with 17 bases spanning the gap. CDR1 is DFQATT and CDR2 is SNEGSKA in the germline V gene (reference sequence). For the CDR3, the DNA is TGCAGTGCTAGGGGCCCTGCTGGCGGCCACAATGAGCAGTTCTTC. Encoded protein: CSARGPAGGHNEQFF.

In its sample, this clonotype was seen many times. The V gene is TRBV27, the J gene TRBJ1-1, with TRBD1 identical over 7 bases. Trimming took 6 bases from V and 4 from J; bases not matched to a gene: 2. CDR3 size: 12 residues. Germline CDR1 reads MNHEY; CDR2 reads SMNVEV (reference sequence). The CDR3 DNA is TGTGCCAGCAGGGACAGGAGCACTGAAGCTTTCTTT. Its protein is CASRDRSTEAFF.

In its sample, this clonotype was seen many times. The chain recombines TRBV5-6 with TRBJ2-7; D call uncertain. Between the trimmed V and J ends, which lost 0 bases and 2 bases, there was a span of 9 bases. Germline CDR1 SGHDT, CDR2 YYEEEE. The CDR3 covers 14 residues. The CDR3 is CASSLGRNPYEQYF. CDR3 DNA sequence: TGTGCCAGCAGCTTGGGTCGTAACCCCTACGAGCAGTACTTC.

This clonotype occurred many times. The chain joins TRBV20-1 to TRBJ2-7; 8 bases align to TRBD2. Trimming removed 3 bases from V and 0 bases from J; junction bases left unmatched: 1. CDR1 DFQATT and CDR2 SNEGSKA come from the germline V gene (reference sequence). There are 13 residues in the CDR3. CDR3 region: CSASSGSSYEQYF. CDR3 nucleotides: TGCAGTGCTAGCAGCGGGAGCTCCTACGAGCAGTACTTC.

This clonotype was counted ten times or more. The gene calls are TRBV12-5 and TRBJ2-5; tentatively, D is TRBD1 or TRBD2 (5 bases each). CDR1 is LGHNT, CDR2 FRNRAP, per germline. There are 14 residues in the CDR3. The V gene lost 5 bases and the J gene lost 1 base, with 11 bases spanning the gap. CDR3 coding DNA: TGTGCTAGTGGTCCGGGGACCCTCCAAGAGACCCAGTACTTC. It specifies CASGPGTLQETQYF. The variable domain in full, with the rest retrieved from reference TRBV12-5 and TRBJ2-5, is DARVTQTPRHKVTEMGQEVTMRCQPILGHNTVFWYRQTMMQGLELLAYFRNRAPLDDSGMPKDRFSAEMPDATLATLKIQPSEPRDSAVYFCASGPGTLQETQYFGPGTRLLVL.

This clonotype was recorded a few times. J is TRBJ1-6 and V is TRBV25-1, with a tentative D call TRBD1 (5 bases). Per the germline V gene, CDR1 is MGHDK and CDR2 is SYGVNS. V was trimmed by 2 bases and J by 6 bases, leaving 11 bases between them. This CDR3 contains 15 residues. The CDR3 here is CASSEPGRLNSPLHF. The CDR3 bases are TGTGCCAGCAGTGAACCAGGGAGGCTTAATTCACCCCTCCACTTT.

This clonotype was observed at least ten times. The chain joins TRBV27 to TRBJ1-5, with D maybe TRBD1 (5 bases). The CDR3 has 15 residues. The ends were cut back, 2 bases at V and 1 base at J, with 9 bases in the middle. Germline-derived CDR1 and CDR2 are MNHEY and SMNVEV (reference sequence). The CDR3 bases are TGTGCCAGCAGTTTAGTAGGGGCGAGCAATCAGCCCCAGCATTTT. Translating gives CASSLVGASNQPQHF.

Regarding this clonotype: A much more abundant neighbour one base away suggests this may be a read error. The genes are TRBV23-1 and TRBJ2-6; a weak D match, TRBD2 (6 bases). TRBV23-1 is an ORF, and what it does is uncertain. The CDR3 is made up of 19 amino acids. Here the CDR3 reads CASSHPAGLETSGANVVTF. The CDR3 coding sequence is TGCGCCAGCAGTCACCCGGCGGGACTGGAGACCTCTGGGGCCAACGTCGTGACTTTC.

The V call is TRBV7-6, the J call TRBJ2-7; D perhaps matches TRBD1 (5 bases). Trimming removed 5 bases at V and 1 base at J, with 27 bases between. Germline lookup yields CDR1 SGHVS and CDR2 FNYEAQ. This CDR3 comprises 19 residues. The DNA for the CDR3 is TGTGCCAGCAGCGCAACCCTCCTGGTTGGGGCCCAAACGTCCTACGAGCAGTACTTC. As protein: CASSATLLVGAQTSYEQYF.

This clonotype has ten or more counts. V is TRBV6-2 or TRBV6-3 and J is TRBJ1-2; 7 nucleotides line up with TRBD1. J gave up 3 bases and V 4 bases, and 5 bases lay outside the gene matches. The CDR3 is made up of 14 amino acids. Germline V gene sequence: CDR1 MNHEY, CDR2 SVGEGT. CDR3 DNA: TGTGCCAGCAGTTTCACAGGGGATGACTATGGCTACACCTTC. Its protein product is CASSFTGDDYGYTF.